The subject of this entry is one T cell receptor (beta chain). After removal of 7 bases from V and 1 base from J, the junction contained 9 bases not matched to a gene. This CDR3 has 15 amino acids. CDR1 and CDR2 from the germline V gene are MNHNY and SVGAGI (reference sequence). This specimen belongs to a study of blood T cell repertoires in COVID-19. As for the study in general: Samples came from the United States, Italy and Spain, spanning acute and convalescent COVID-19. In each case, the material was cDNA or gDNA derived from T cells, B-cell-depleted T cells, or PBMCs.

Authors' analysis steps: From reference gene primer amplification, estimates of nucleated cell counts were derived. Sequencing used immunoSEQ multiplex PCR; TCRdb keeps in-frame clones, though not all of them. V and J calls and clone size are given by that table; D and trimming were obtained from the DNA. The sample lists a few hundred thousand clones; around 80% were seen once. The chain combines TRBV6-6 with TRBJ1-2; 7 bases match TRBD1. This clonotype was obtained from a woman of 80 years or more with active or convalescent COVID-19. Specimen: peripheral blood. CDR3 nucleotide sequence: TGTGCCAGCACCATATCCGGGACAGATAACTATGGCTACACCTTC. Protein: CASTISGTDNYGYTF.